A selection of T cell receptor beta chains follows, all from one sample in a study of blood T cells in healthy people across ages. TCRdb reprocessed the 5' RACE reads with MiXCR, giving one entry per CDR3 protein. Of roughly 680,000 distinct CDR3 sequences listed, around 45% are singletons. The sample consisted of blood. These receptors were obtained from a woman in her fifties or sixties in good health. Each CDR3 is given with its conserved first and last residue. Fields, in order: J gene, V gene, clone size, D gene, CDR3 protein, CDR3 DNA. The D gene is left open where the match is weak. Only some rows state a clone size, as once, few, many or a class for expanded clones.

>TRBJ2-7|TRBV20-1|few|TRBD1
CSAKPGTGSSYEQYF
TGCAGTGCTAAACCCGGGACAGGGAGCTCCTACGAGCAGTACTTC
>TRBJ2-3|TRBV24-1|NA|TRBD1
CASQGHTDTQYF
TGTGCCTCACAGGGGCACACAGATACGCAGTATTTT
>TRBJ2-5|TRBV3-1|once|TRBD2
CASSQGASGYQETQYF
TGTGCCAGCAGCCAAGGGGCTAGCGGATACCAAGAGACCCAGTACTTC
>TRBJ2-6|TRBV12-3/TRBV12-4|NA|NA
CASSFLRGGSSGANVLTF
TGTGCCAGCAGTTTTTTGAGGGGAGGAAGCTCTGGGGCCAACGTCCTGACTTTC
>TRBJ2-2|TRBV20-1|NA|TRBD1
CSAPGQGPPSNTGELFF
TGCAGTGCACCGGGACAGGGGCCCCCATCGAACACCGGGGAGCTGTTTTTT
>TRBJ2-1|TRBV29-1|NA|NA
CSALRQVRNEQFF
TGCAGCGCCCTCCGACAGGTCAGGAATGAGCAGTTCTTC
>TRBJ2-7|TRBV9|NA|TRBD1
CASSDRGVSNEQYF
TGTGCCAGCAGCGACAGGGGGGTAAGCAATGAGCAGTACTTC
>TRBJ2-3|TRBV28|NA|TRBD2
CASRLGGRTDTQYF
TGTGCCAGCAGACTAGGCGGGAGAACAGATACGCAGTATTTT
>TRBJ2-2|TRBV7-2|NA|NA
CASSLTTETGELFF
TGTGCCAGCAGCTTAACTACAGAGACCGGGGAGCTGTTTTTT
>TRBJ1-4|TRBV29-1|NA|TRBD1
CGSQGGQGREKLFF
TGCGGATCTCAGGGGGGACAGGGTCGTGAAAAACTGTTTTTT
>TRBJ2-3|TRBV20-1|NA|NA
CSARDSAETRATDTQYF
TGCAGTGCTAGAGATTCTGCTGAGACTAGGGCGACAGATACGCAGTATTTT
>TRBJ2-1|TRBV24-1|NA|NA
CATSDTGTPYNEQFF
TGTGCCACCAGTGATACCGGGACACCTTACAATGAGCAGTTCTTC
>TRBJ2-5|TRBV9|NA|NA
CASSVESQETQYF
TGTGCCAGCAGCGTAGAGTCCCAAGAGACCCAGTACTTC
>TRBJ1-5|TRBV4-2|NA|TRBD1
CASSQVGRGVSNQPQHF
TGTGCCAGCAGCCAAGTGGGCAGGGGGGTTAGCAATCAGCCCCAGCATTTT
>TRBJ2-1|TRBV29-1|few|NA
CSVEPGGRPNEQFF
TGCAGCGTAGAGCCAGGGGGGAGACCCAATGAGCAGTTCTTC
>TRBJ2-6|TRBV4-2|NA|TRBD1
CASSHVGQGTAGANVLTF
TGTGCCAGCAGCCATGTTGGACAGGGAACTGCTGGGGCCAACGTCCTGACTTTC
>TRBJ2-7|TRBV7-2|few|NA
CASSPKPSYEQYF
TGTGCCAGCAGCCCAAAGCCCTCCTACGAGCAGTACTTC
>TRBJ2-7|TRBV5-1|NA|TRBD1
CASSLRTGQEGEQYF
TGCGCCAGCAGCCTACGGACAGGGCAGGAGGGCGAGCAGTACTTC
>TRBJ2-5|TRBV20-1|few|TRBD2
CSAREASGRDRETQYF
TGCAGTGCTAGAGAAGCTAGCGGGAGGGATAGAGAGACCCAGTACTTC
>TRBJ2-7|TRBV10-3|NA|NA
CAISESDSGGLSYEQYF
TGTGCCATCAGTGAGTCGGACTCGGGCGGGCTCTCCTACGAGCAGTACTTC
>TRBJ2-7|TRBV7-2|many|NA
CASSLAPGVARYEQYF
TGTGCCAGCAGCTTAGCCCCGGGGGTGGCGCGATACGAGCAGTACTTC
>TRBJ2-4|TRBV12-3/TRBV12-4|NA|NA
CASSFSLSSQYF
TGTGCCAGCAGTTTCTCTCTATCCTCTCAGTACTTC
>TRBJ2-5|TRBV20-1|few|TRBD1
CSGGTGGVFQETQYF
TGCAGTGGAGGGACAGGGGGCGTCTTCCAAGAGACCCAGTACTTC
>TRBJ2-7|TRBV13|once|TRBD1
CASRLGTGGPIGSYEQYF
TGTGCCAGCAGACTAGGGACAGGGGGCCCAATAGGCTCCTACGAGCAGTACTTC
>TRBJ2-7|TRBV9|once|NA
CASSVASANNEQYF
TGTGCCAGCAGCGTAGCTAGCGCGAACAATGAGCAGTACTTC